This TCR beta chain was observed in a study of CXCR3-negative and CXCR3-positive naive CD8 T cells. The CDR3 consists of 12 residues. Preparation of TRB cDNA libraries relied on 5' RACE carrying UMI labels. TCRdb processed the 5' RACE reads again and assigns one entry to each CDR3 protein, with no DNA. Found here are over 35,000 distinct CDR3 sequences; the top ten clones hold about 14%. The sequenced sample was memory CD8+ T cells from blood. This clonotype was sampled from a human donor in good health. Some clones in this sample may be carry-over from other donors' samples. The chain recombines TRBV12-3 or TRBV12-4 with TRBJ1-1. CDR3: CASSPSQWEAFF.